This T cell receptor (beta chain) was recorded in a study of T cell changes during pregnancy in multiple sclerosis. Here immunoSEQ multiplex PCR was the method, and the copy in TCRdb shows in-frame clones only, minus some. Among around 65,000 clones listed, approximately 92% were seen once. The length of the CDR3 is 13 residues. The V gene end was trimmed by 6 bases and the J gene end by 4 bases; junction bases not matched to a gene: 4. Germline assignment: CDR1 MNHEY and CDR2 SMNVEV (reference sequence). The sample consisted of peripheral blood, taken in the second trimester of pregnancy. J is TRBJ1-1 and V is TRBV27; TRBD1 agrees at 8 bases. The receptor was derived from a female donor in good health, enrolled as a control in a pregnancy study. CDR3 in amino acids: CASRLTGGTEAFF. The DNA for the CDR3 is TGTGCCAGCAGGCTAACAGGGGGCACTGAAGCTTTCTTT.